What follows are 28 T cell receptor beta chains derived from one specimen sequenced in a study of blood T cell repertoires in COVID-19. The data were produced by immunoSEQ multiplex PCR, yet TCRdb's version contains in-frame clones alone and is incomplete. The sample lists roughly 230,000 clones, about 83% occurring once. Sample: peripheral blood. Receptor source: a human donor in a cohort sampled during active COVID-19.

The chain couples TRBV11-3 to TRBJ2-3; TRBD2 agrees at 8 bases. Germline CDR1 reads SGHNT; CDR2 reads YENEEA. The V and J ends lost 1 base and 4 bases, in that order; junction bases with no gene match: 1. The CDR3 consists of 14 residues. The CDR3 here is CASSLGGLADTQYF. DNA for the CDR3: TGTGCCAGCAGCTTAGGGGGACTAGCAGATACGCAGTATTTT.

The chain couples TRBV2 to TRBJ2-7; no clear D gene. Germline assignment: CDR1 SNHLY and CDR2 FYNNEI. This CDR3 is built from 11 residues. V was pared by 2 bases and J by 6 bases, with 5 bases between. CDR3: CASSEIVEQYF. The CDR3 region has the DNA TGTGCCAGCAGTGAAATCGTCGAGCAGTACTTC.

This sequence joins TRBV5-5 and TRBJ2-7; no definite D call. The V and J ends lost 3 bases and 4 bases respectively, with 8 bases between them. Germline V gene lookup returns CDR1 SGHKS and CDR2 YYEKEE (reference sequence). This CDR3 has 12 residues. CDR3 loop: CASSSASYEQYF. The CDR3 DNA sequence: TGTGCCAGCAGCTCCGCTAGTTACGAGCAGTACTTC.

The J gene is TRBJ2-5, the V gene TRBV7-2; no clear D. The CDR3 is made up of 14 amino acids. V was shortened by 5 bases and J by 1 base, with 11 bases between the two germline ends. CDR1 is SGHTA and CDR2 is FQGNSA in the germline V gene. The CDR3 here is CASSLRTVQETQYF. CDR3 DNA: TGTGCCAGCAGCCTTCGCACAGTCCAAGAGACCCAGTACTTC.

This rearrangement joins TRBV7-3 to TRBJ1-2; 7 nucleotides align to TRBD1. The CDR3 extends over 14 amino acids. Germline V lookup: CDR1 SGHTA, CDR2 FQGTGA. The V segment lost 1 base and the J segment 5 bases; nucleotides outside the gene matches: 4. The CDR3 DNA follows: TGTGCCAGCAGCTTAAGCCCAGGGGGTTATGGCTACACCTTC. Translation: CASSLSPGGYGYTF.

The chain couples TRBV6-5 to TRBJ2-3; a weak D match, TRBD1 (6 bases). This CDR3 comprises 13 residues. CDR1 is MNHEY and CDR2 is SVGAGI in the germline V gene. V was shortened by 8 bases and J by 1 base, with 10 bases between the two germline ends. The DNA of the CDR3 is TGTGCCAGCGAGGGGGAAGGCACAGATACGCAGTATTTT. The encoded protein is CASEGEGTDTQYF.

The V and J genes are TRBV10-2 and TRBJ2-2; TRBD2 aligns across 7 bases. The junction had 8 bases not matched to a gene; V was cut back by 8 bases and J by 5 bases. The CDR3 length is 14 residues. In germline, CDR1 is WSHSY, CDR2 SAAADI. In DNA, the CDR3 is TGCGCCAGCCGTGCAACAGCGGGGACCGGGGAGCTGTTTTTT. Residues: CASRATAGTGELFF.

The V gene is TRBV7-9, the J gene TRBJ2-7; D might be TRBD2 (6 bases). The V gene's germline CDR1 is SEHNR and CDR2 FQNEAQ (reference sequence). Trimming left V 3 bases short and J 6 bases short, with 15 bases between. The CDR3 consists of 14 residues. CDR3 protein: CASSFGGDVSEQYF. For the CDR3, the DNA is TGTGCCAGCAGCTTCGGAGGGGACGTCTCCGAGCAGTACTTC.

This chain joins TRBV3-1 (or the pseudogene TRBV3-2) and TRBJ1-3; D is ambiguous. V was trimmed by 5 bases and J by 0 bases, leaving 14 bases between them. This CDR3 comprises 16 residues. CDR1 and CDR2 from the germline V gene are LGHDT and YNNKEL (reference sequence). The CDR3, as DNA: TGTGCCAGCAGCGGGAGGCAGGTATCCTCTGGAAACACCATATATTTT. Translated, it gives CASSGRQVSSGNTIYF.

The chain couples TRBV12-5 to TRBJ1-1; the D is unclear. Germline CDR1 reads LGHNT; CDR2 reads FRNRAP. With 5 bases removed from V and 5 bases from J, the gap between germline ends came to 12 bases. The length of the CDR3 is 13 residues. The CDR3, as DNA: TGTGCTAGTGGTGGAGCTGCGGGGACTGAAGCTTTCTTT. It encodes CASGGAAGTEAFF. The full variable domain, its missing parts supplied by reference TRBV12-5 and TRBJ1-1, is DARVTQTPRHKVTEMGQEVTMRCQPILGHNTVFWYRQTMMQGLELLAYFRNRAPLDDSGMPKDRFSAEMPDATLATLKIQPSEPRDSAVYFCASGGAAGTEAFFGQGTRLTVV.

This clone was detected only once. CDR3 DNA sequence: TGCGCCAGCAGCGTTGGACAGGGGGCTGCCGGCCGGCAGTTCTTC. It codes for CASSVGQGAAGRQFF. The chain carries TRBV5-1 and TRBJ2-1; 11 positions match TRBD1. The CDR3 has 15 amino acids. The germline CDR1 and CDR2 sequences are SGHRS and YFSETQ. With 4 bases clipped from V and 12 bases from J, the junction kept 12 bases outside the gene matches. Complete variable domain (other parts from reference TRBV5-1 and TRBJ2-1): KAGVTQTPRYLIKTRGQQVTLSCSPISGHRSVSWYQQTPGQGLQFLFEYFSETQRNKGNFPGRFSGRQFSNSRSEMNVSTLELGDSALYLCASSVGQGAAGRQFFGPGTRLTVL.

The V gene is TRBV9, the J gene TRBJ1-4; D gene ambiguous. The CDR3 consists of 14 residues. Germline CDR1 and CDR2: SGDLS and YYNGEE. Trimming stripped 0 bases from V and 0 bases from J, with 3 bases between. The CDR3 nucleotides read TGTGCCAGCAGCGTAGGAGCAACTAATGAAAAACTGTTTTTT. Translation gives CASSVGATNEKLFF.

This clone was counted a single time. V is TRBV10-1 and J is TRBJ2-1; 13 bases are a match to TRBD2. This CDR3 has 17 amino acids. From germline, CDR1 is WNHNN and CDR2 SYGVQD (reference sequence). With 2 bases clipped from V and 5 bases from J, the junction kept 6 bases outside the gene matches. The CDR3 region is CASSEEIGLAGDNEQFF. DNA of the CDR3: TGCGCCAGCAGTGAGGAGATCGGACTAGCGGGAGACAATGAGCAGTTCTTC.

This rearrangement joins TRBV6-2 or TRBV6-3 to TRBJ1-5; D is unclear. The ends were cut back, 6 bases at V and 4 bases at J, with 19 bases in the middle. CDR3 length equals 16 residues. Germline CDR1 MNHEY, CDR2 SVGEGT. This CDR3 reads CASSLPGSATNQPQHF. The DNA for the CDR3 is TGTGCCAGCAGCCTACCGGGGAGCGCTACAAATCAGCCCCAGCATTTT.

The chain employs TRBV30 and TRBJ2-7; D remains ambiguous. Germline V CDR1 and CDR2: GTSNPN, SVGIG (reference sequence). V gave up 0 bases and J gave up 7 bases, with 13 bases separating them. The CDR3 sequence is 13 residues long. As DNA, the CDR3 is TGTGCCTGGAGTGTACTAACCCCCAGAGAGCAGTACTTC. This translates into CAWSVLTPREQYF.

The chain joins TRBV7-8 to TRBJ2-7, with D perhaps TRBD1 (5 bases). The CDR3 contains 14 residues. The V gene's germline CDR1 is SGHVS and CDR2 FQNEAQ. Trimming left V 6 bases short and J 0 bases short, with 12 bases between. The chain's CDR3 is CASRTMQGSYEQYF. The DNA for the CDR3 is TGTGCCAGCAGGACCATGCAGGGCTCCTACGAGCAGTACTTC. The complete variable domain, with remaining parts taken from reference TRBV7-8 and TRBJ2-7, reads GAGVSQSPRYKVAKRGQDVALRCDPISGHVSLFWYQQALGQGPEFLTYFQNEAQLDKSGLPSDRFFAERPEGSVSTLKIQRTQQEDSAVYLCASRTMQGSYEQYFGPGTRLTVT.

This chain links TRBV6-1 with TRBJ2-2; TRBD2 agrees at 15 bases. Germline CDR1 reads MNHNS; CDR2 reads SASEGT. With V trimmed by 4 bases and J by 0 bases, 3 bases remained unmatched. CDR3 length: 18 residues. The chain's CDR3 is CASSAGTSGGTNTGELFF. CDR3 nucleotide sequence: TGTGCCAGCAGTGCCGGGACTAGCGGGGGGACGAACACCGGGGAGCTGTTTTTT.

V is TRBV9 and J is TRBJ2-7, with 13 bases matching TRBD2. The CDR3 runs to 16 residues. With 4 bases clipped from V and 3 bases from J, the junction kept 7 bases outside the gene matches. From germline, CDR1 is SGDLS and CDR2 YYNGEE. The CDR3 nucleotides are TGTGCCAGCAGCCCACAAGGGACTAGCGGGGACTACGAGCAGTACTTC. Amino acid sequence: CASSPQGTSGDYEQYF.

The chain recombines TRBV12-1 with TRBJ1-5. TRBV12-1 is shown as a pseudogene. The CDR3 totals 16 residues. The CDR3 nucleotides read TGTGCCAGCAGCCGTGACCGGGGAGAAGGGAATCAGCCCCAGCATTTT. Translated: CASSRDRGEGNQPQHF.

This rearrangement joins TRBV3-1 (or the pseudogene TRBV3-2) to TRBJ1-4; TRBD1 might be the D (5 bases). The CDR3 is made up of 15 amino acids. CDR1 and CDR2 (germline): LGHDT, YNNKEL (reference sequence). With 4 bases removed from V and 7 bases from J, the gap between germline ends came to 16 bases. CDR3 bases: TGTGCCAGCAGCCGCTGGGTGGGTCAGGGTGAAAAACTGTTTTTT. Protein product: CASSRWVGQGEKLFF.

The CDR3 DNA is TGTGCTATCGGGACAGAAGAGACCCAGTACTTC. Translated, it gives CAIGTEETQYF. The chain links TRBV10-3 to TRBJ2-5; TRBD1 matches 7 bases. The CDR3 has 11 residues. CDR1 and CDR2 from the germline V gene are ENHRY and SYGVKD.

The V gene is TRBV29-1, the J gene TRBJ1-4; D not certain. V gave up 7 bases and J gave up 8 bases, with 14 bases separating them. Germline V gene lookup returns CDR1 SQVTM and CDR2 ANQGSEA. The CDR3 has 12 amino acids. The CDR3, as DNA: TGCAGCGCCAGCGAAACGGGAGAAAAACTGTTTTTT. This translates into CSASETGEKLFF.

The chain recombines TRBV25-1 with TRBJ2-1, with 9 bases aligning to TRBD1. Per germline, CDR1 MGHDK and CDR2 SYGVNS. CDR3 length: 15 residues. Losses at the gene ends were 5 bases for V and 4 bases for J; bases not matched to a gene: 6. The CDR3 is CASSHPGTGYNEQFF. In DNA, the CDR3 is TGTGCCAGCAGTCACCCCGGGACAGGGTACAATGAGCAGTTCTTC.

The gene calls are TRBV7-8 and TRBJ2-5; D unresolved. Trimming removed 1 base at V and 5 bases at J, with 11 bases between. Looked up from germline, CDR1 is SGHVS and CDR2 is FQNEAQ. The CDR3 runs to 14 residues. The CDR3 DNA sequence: TGTGCCAGCAGCTTAGGAGGAAATCGGGAGACCCAGTACTTC. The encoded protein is CASSLGGNRETQYF. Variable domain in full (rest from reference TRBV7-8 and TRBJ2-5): GAGVSQSPRYKVAKRGQDVALRCDPISGHVSLFWYQQALGQGPEFLTYFQNEAQLDKSGLPSDRFFAERPEGSVSTLKIQRTQQEDSAVYLCASSLGGNRETQYFGPGTRLLVL.

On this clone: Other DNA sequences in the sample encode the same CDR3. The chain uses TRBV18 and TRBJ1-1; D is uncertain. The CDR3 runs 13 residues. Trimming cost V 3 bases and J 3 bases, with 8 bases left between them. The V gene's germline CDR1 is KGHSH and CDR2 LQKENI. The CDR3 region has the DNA TGTGCCAGCTCACCGTCCGCGGACACTGAAGCTTTCTTT. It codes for CASSPSADTEAFF.

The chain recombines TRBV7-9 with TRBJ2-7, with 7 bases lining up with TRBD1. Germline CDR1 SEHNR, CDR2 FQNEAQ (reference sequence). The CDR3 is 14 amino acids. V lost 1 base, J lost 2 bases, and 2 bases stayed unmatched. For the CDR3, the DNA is TGTGCCAGCAGCTTAGGGACAGGAACCTACGAGCAGTACTTC. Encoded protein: CASSLGTGTYEQYF.

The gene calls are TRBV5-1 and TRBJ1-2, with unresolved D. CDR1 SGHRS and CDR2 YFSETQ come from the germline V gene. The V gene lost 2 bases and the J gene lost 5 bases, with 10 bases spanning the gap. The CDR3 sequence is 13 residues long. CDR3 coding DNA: TGCGCCAGCAGCTTATCGCAGTCTTATGGCTACACCTTC. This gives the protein CASSLSQSYGYTF.

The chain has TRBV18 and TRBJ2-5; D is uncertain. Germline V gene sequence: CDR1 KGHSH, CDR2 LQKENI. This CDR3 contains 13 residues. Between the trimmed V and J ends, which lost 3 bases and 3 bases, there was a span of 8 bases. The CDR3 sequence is CASSPYLEETQYF. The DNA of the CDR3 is TGTGCCAGCTCACCTTACTTGGAAGAGACCCAGTACTTC.